Below are 2 T cell receptor beta chains sequenced from a single sample in a study of T-cell memory formation after mild COVID-19 (TCRdb year 2021). The library was built by means of 5' RACE. The sequencer listed for this sample is Illumina NovaSeq 6000. TCRdb reprocessed the public reads (quality trimming at Q25 with fastp, clone calling with MiXCR) and kept in-frame beta chains. Entries are consolidated by CDR3 protein sequence, retaining the most common genes and DNA. For this sample the table gives about 58,000 distinct CDR3 sequences, of which around a quarter were detected only once. The ten top clones hold approximately 43% of the sample. The material sequenced was PBMCs or a T cell subset sorted from them (not recorded which). These receptors were obtained from a man between 18 and 29 years old who had mild COVID-19 (a few samples of this study predate the infection). The sample titles of this study are shuffled in the database, so cell type and time point are left out; the donor was told from shared clones.

The V call is TRBV14, the J call TRBJ2-7; a possible D gene is TRBD2 (5 bases). Trimming stripped 4 bases from V and 0 bases from J, with 16 bases between. The germline V gene has CDR1 SGHDN and CDR2 FVKESK. This CDR3 has 16 residues. The CDR3 DNA reads as TGTGCCAGCAGCCGGAGAGGAGGAGCCAGCTCCTACGAGCAGTACTTC. Translated: CASSRRGGASSYEQYF.

This chain links TRBV4-1 with TRBJ2-2; D remains unclear. The germline V gene has CDR1 MGHRA and CDR2 YSYEKL. The CDR3 runs to 15 residues. The ends were cut back, 2 bases at V and 1 base at J, with 8 bases in the middle. The CDR3 loop is CASSQSSGNTGELFF. The DNA for the CDR3 is TGCGCCAGCAGCCAATCATCAGGGAACACCGGGGAGCTGTTTTTT.